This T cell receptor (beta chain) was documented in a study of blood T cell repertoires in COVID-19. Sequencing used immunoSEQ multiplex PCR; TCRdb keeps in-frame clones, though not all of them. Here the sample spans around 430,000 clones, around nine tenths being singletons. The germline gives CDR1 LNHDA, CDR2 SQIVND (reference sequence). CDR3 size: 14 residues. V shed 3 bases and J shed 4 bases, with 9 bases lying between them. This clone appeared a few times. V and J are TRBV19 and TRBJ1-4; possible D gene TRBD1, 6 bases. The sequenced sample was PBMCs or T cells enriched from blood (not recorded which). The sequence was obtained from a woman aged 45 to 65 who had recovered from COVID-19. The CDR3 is CASSIWTVNEKLFF. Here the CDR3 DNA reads TGTGCCAGTAGTATTTGGACAGTTAATGAAAAACTGTTTTTT. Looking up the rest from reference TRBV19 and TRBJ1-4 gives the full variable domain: DGGITQSPKYLFRKEGQNVTLSCEQNLNHDAMYWYRQDPGQGLRLIYYSQIVNDFQKGDIAEGYSVSREKKESFPLTVTSAQKNPTAFYLCASSIWTVNEKLFFGSGTQLSVL.